Sequencing of this T cell receptor (beta chain) was carried out in a study of identical twins. Unique molecular identifiers were present on the cDNA, which also gained a universal primer site by template switching. TCRdb reanalysed the 5' RACE reads using MiXCR and keeps one entry per CDR3 protein. The table records 1.5 million to 2 million distinct CDR3 sequences, under 35% of them present only once. With V trimmed by 5 bases and J by 1 base, 7 bases remained unmatched. The CDR3 sequence is 15 residues long. Germline CDR1 MNHEY, CDR2 SMNVEV (reference sequence). Overall study findings and caveats: Out-of-frame alpha sequences common to twins exhibited a surplus of low generation probability. Models, which agreed with sharing between unrelated individuals, nonetheless underestimated the out-of-frame TCR alpha sharing seen in monozygotic twins.

This clonotype showed up just a few times. What it binds is unknown. This receptor was obtained from a newborn girl in good health. Sample: cord blood. The V gene is TRBV27, the J gene TRBJ2-5, with 7 bases lining up with TRBD1. For the CDR3, the DNA is TGTGCCAGCAGTCGTTACAGGGGTCCCCAAGAGACCCAGTACTTC. This encodes CASSRYRGPQETQYF.